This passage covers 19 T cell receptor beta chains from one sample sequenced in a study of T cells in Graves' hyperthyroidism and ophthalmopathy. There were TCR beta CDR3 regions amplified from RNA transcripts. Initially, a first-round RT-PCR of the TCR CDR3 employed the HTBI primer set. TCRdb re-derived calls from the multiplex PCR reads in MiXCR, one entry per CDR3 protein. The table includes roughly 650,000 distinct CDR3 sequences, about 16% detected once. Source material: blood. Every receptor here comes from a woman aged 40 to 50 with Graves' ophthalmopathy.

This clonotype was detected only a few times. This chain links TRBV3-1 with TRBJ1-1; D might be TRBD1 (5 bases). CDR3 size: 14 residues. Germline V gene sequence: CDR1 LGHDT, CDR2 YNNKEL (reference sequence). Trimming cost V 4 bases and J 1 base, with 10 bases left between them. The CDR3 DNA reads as TGTGCCAGCAGCCCTCGGGGGGAGAACACTGAAGCTTTCTTT. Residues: CASSPRGENTEAFF.

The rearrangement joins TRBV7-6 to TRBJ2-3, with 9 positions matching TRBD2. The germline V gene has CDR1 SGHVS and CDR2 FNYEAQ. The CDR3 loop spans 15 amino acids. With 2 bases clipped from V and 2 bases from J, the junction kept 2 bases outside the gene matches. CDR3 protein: CASSLSGGHTDTQYF. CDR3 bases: TGTGCCAGCAGCTTAAGCGGGGGGCACACAGATACGCAGTATTTT.

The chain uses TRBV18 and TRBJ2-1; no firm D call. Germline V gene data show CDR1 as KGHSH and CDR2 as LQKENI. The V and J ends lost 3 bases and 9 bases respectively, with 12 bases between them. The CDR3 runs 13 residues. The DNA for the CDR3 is TGTGCCAGCTCACCGGTCACGATGGGTGAGCAGTTCTTC. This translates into CASSPVTMGEQFF.

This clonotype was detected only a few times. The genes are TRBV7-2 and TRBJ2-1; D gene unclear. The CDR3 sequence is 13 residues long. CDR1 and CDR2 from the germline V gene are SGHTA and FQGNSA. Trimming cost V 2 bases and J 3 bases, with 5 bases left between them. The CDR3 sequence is CASSLYNYNEQFF. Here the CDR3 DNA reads TGTGCCAGCAGCTTATACAACTACAATGAGCAGTTCTTC.

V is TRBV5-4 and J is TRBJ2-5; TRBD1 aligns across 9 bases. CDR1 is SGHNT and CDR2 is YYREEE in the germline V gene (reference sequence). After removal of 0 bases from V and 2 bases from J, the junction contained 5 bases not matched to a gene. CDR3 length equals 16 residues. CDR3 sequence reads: CASSLGTGQGQETQYF. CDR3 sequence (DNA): TGTGCCAGCAGCTTGGGCACCGGACAGGGGCAAGAGACCCAGTACTTC.

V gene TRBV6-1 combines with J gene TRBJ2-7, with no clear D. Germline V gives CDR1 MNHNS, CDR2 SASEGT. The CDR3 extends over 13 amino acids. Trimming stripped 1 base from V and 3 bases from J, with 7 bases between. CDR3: CASSEGPLYEQYF. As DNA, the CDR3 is TGTGCCAGCAGTGAAGGCCCCCTCTACGAGCAGTACTTC.

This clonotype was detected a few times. The CDR3 sequence is CASRDLGPRETQYF. Written as DNA, the CDR3 is TGTGCCAGCAGGGATCTAGGCCCCAGAGAGACCCAGTACTTC. V gene TRBV2 combines with J gene TRBJ2-5; D gene ambiguous. Germline CDR1 is SNHLY and CDR2 is FYNNEI. V was shortened by 6 bases and J by 4 bases, with 15 bases between the two germline ends. This CDR3 has 14 amino acids.

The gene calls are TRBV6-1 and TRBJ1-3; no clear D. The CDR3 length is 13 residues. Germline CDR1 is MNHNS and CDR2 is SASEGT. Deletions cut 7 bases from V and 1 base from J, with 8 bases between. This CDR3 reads CASTGPSGNTIYF. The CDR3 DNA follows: TGTGCCAGCACCGGACCGTCTGGAAACACCATATATTTT.

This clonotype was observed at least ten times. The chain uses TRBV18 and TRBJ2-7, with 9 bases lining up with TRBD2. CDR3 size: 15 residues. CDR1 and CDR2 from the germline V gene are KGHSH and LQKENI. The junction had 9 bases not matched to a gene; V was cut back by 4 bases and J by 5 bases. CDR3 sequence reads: CASSLGSGSGNEQYF. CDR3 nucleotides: TGTGCCAGCTCACTTGGTAGCGGGAGCGGAAACGAGCAGTACTTC.

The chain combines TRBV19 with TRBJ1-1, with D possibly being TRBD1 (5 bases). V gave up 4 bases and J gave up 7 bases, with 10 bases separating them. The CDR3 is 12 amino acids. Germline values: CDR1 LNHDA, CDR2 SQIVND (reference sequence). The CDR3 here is CASSTYRNEAFF. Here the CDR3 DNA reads TGTGCCAGTAGTACCTACAGGAATGAAGCTTTCTTT.

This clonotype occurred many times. The CDR3 loop reads CASSQRTGANTEAFF. The CDR3 nucleotides read TGTGCCAGCAGCCAACGGACAGGGGCGAACACTGAAGCTTTCTTT. The chain is built from TRBV3-1 and TRBJ1-1, with 9 bases that match TRBD1. The CDR3 consists of 15 residues. Germline trimming cut 2 bases from V and 1 base from J; bases unmatched to any gene: 2. Germline V gene sequence: CDR1 LGHDT, CDR2 YNNKEL (reference sequence). The full variable domain, in which reference TRBV3-1 and TRBJ1-1 provide the parts outside the CDR3, is DTAVSQTPKYLVTQMGNDKSIKCEQNLGHDTMYWYKQDSKKFLKIMFSYNNKELIINETVPNRFSPKSPDKAHLNLHINSLELGDSAVYFCASSQRTGANTEAFFGQGTRLTVV.

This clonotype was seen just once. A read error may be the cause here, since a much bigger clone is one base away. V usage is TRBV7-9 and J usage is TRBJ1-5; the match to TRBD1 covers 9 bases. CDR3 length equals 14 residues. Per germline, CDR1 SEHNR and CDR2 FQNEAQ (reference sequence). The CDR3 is CASSATGGNRPQHF. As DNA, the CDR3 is TGTGCCAGCTCCGCTACAGGGGGCAATCGGCCCCAGCATTTT.

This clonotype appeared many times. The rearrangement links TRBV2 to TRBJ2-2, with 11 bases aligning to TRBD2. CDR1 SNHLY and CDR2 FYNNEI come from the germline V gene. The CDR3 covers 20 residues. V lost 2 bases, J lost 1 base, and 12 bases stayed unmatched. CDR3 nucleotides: TGTGCCAGCAGTGAACTAGCGGGAGGACCTTTTTTTCTGAACACCGGGGAGCTGTTTTTT. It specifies CASSELAGGPFFLNTGELFF.

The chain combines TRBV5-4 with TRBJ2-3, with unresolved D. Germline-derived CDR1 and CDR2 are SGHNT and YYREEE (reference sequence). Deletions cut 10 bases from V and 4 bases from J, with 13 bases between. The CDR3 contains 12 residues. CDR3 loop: CAVSEFADTQYF. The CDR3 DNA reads TGTGCCGTCTCCGAGTTCGCAGATACGCAGTATTTT.

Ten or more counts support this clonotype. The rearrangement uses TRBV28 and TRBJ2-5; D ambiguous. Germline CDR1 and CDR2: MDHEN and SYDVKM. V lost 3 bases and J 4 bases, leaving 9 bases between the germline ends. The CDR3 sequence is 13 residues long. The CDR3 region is CASSFPDRETQYF. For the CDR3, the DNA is TGTGCCAGCAGTTTCCCCGACCGAGAGACCCAGTACTTC.

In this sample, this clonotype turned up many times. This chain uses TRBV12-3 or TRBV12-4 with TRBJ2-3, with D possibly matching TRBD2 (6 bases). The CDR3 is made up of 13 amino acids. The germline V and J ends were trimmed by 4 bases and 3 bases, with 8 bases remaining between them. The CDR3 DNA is TGTGCCAGCAGTTGGGCGGGGACAGATACGCAGTATTTT. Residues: CASSWAGTDTQYF.

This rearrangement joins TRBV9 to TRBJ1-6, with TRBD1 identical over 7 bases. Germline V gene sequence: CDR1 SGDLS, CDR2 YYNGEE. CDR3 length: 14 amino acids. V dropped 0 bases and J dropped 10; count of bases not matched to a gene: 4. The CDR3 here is CASSVATGASPLHF. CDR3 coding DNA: TGTGCCAGCAGCGTAGCTACAGGGGCATCACCCCTCCACTTT.

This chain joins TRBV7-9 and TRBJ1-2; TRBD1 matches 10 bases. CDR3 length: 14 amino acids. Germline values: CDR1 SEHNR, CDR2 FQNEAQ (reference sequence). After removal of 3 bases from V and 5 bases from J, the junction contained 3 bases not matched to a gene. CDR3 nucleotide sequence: TGTGCCAGCAGCTTGACAGGGGGCTATTATGGCTACACCTTC. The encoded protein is CASSLTGGYYGYTF. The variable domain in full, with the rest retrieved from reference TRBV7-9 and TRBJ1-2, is DTGVSQNPRHKITKRGQNVTFRCDPISEHNRLYWYRQTLGQGPEFLTYFQNEAQLEKSRLLSDRFSAERPKGSFSTLEIQRTEQGDSAMYLCASSLTGGYYGYTFGSGTRLTVV.

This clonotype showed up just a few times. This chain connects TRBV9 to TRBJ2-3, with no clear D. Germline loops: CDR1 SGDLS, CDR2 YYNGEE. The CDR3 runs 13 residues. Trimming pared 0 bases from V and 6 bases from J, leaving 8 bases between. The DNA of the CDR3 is TGTGCCAGCAGCGTAGCTGACGGGGATACGCAGTATTTT. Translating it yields CASSVADGDTQYF.